This entry lists 17 T cell receptor beta chains sequenced from one sample in a study of long-term antiretroviral therapy in people with HIV. An immunoSEQ assay, version v3.0, was performed at survey level. Clones were sequenced by immunoSEQ multiplex PCR, and TCRdb holds only the in-frame ones, with some missing. Of around 16,000 clones listed, roughly 80% are singletons. The sequencing used unsorted PBMCs, collected approximately 14 months before starting antiretroviral therapy. The receptors come from a man aged 25 to 40 with HIV.

This clone was recorded only once. A read error may produce the germline difference seen at one junction end. The rearrangement links TRBV7-9 to TRBJ1-5; 9 nucleotides agree with TRBD1. The CDR3 loop spans 12 amino acids. Germline V gene lookup returns CDR1 SEHNR and CDR2 FQNEAQ (reference sequence). CDR3 nucleotide sequence: TGTGCCAGCAGCTTAGGGGACAGGGAGAAAGGATTT. Its protein product is CASSLGDREKGF.

The chain recombines TRBV10-1 with TRBJ2-3; 8 nucleotides line up with TRBD1. The germline V gene encodes CDR1 WNHNN and CDR2 SYGVQD (reference sequence). This CDR3 is 15 amino acids long. V shed 1 base, J shed 1 base, and the junction held 1 base outside the gene matches. CDR3 bases: TGCGCCAGCAGTGAGTGGGGACAGGGCACAGATACGCAGTATTTT. This encodes CASSEWGQGTDTQYF.

The CDR3 spells CASSSLPGYNEQFF. CDR3 DNA sequence: TGTGCCAGCAGCTCCCTCCCCGGGTACAATGAGCAGTTCTTC. The chain is built from TRBV7-9 and TRBJ2-1; no reliable D call. The CDR3 covers 14 residues. Trimming took off 4 bases at V and 4 bases at J, with 11 bases between the two ends. CDR1 is SEHNR, CDR2 FQNEAQ, per germline (reference sequence).

This clone was seen a handful of times. The chain uses TRBV9 and TRBJ2-7; 8 bases fit TRBD1. The CDR3 runs to 14 residues. With V trimmed by 3 bases and J by 2 bases, 4 bases remained unmatched. The germline gives CDR1 SGDLS, CDR2 YYNGEE. This CDR3 is CASSGGQGPYEQYF. The CDR3 DNA is TGTGCCAGCAGCGGTGGACAGGGTCCCTACGAGCAGTACTTC.

This clone showed up just a few times. The chain combines TRBV6-1 with TRBJ2-1; no clear D gene. The CDR3 totals 13 residues. Germline CDR1 and CDR2: MNHNS and SASEGT. Trimming shortened V by 2 bases and J by 8 bases, and 10 bases separated the two germline ends. CDR3 DNA sequence: TGTGCCAGCAGTGAACGCCCTTTACATGAGCAGTTCTTC. As protein: CASSERPLHEQFF.

Notes on this clone: The junction differs from germline at one of its ends, possibly a read error. This chain joins TRBV6-1 and TRBJ2-7, with 7 bases aligning to TRBD2. The CDR3 spans 16 residues. CDR1 is MNHNS, CDR2 SASEGT, per germline. The CDR3 DNA is TGCGCCAGCAGTGAGTCGGTCGGCGGGAGTTTATACGAGCAGTACTTC. The encoded protein is CASSESVGGSLYEQYF.

This chain joins TRBV2 and TRBJ1-3; no firm D call. This CDR3 has 15 residues. Trimming pared 6 bases from V and 0 bases from J, leaving 12 bases between. Germline assignment: CDR1 SNHLY and CDR2 FYNNEI. As DNA, the CDR3 is TGTGCCAGCAGCCGTACAGAGCACTCTGGAAACACCATATATTTT. Amino acid sequence: CASSRTEHSGNTIYF.

This clone came up a few times. The chain couples TRBV15 to TRBJ1-2, with D unresolved. V was pared by 1 base and J by 6 bases, with 15 bases between. Germline loops: CDR1 LNHNV, CDR2 YYDKDF (reference sequence). This CDR3 is 15 amino acids long. This CDR3 is CATSRVGSPENGYTF. Here the CDR3 DNA reads TGTGCCACCAGCAGAGTGGGCTCGCCAGAGAATGGCTACACCTTC.

The chain couples TRBV11-2 to TRBJ2-7, with no clear D. The CDR3 spans 14 residues. V lost 3 bases and J lost 0, with 9 bases in between. The V gene's germline CDR1 is SGHAT and CDR2 FQNNGV. In DNA form, the CDR3 reads TGTGCCAGCAGCTTCCCGACGGGCTCCTACGAGCAGTACTTC. Its translation is CASSFPTGSYEQYF.

The genes are TRBV6-5 and TRBJ1-2, with D possibly matching TRBD1 (6 bases). The CDR3 covers 14 residues. Looked up from germline, CDR1 is MNHEY and CDR2 is SVGAGI. Trimming cost V 6 bases and J 4 bases, with 15 bases left between them. The CDR3 loop is CASSPGGGPYGYTF. Here the CDR3 DNA reads TGTGCCAGCAGCCCAGGAGGGGGGCCCTATGGCTACACCTTC.

The rearrangement links TRBV6-1 to TRBJ1-1, with D uncertain. This CDR3 spans 12 amino acids. CDR1 and CDR2 (germline): MNHNS, SASEGT. Trimming pared 7 bases from V and 5 bases from J, leaving 11 bases between. The CDR3 DNA is TGTGCCAGCACCCCAAGGGAGACTGAAGCTTTCTTT. Translation gives CASTPRETEAFF.

The V call is TRBV18, the J call TRBJ2-3; weak D call: TRBD2 (6 bases). This CDR3 has 17 amino acids. Germline lookup yields CDR1 KGHSH and CDR2 LQKENI. The germline V and J ends were trimmed by 5 bases and 2 bases, with 20 bases remaining between them. The CDR3 loop is CASSTLTSRGATDTQYF. As DNA, the CDR3 is TGTGCCAGCTCAACCCTCACTAGTCGCGGGGCCACAGATACGCAGTATTTT.

The rearrangement joins TRBV10-3 to TRBJ2-3; no firm D call. This CDR3 is built from 14 residues. Germline-derived CDR1 and CDR2 are ENHRY and SYGVKD. V was trimmed by 7 bases and J by 1 base, leaving 12 bases between them. The CDR3 region has the DNA TGTGCCATCAAGGTCGGCGCGGGCACAGATACGCAGTATTTT. Its translation is CAIKVGAGTDTQYF.

A single count supports this clone. The chain is built from TRBV28 and TRBJ2-7; TRBD2 aligns across 7 bases. CDR1 is MDHEN and CDR2 is SYDVKM in the germline V gene. The CDR3 consists of 14 residues. Trimming removed 6 bases from V and 0 bases from J; junction bases left unmatched: 5. This CDR3 is CASSSGRDSYEQYF. For the CDR3, the DNA is TGTGCCAGCAGCTCAGGGAGGGACTCCTACGAGCAGTACTTC.

This clone was found once. This chain connects TRBV30 to TRBJ1-2; D remains unclear. Trimming shortened V by 4 bases and J by 6 bases, and 9 bases separated the two germline ends. Germline V gene data show CDR1 as GTSNPN and CDR2 as SVGIG (reference sequence). This CDR3 has 11 amino acids. This CDR3 reads CAWIWGHGYTF. Written as DNA, the CDR3 is TGTGCCTGGATATGGGGTCATGGCTACACCTTC.

CDR3 sequence (DNA): TGTGCCAGCAGTACCTGGGCAGGGGGCTGGAACGAGCAGTACTTC. This sequence encodes CASSTWAGGWNEQYF. This sequence joins TRBV28 and TRBJ2-7, with 8 nucleotides matching TRBD1. Trimming removed 5 bases from V and 5 bases from J; junction bases left unmatched: 11. The CDR3 is 15 residues long. Germline V lookup: CDR1 MDHEN, CDR2 SYDVKM.

The rearrangement uses TRBV6-5 and TRBJ2-7; 10 bases match TRBD1. The CDR3 is made up of 15 amino acids. Germline V gene lookup returns CDR1 MNHEY and CDR2 SVGAGI. Trimming at V came to 5 bases and at J to 3 bases, leaving 7 bases not matched to a gene. CDR3 loop: CASSLTGTGVYEQYF. CDR3 nucleotides: TGTGCCAGCAGTCTAACCGGGACAGGGGTCTACGAGCAGTACTTC.